The subject of this entry is one T cell receptor beta chain. Its antigen is not identified. Trimming shortened V by 0 bases and J by 4 bases, and 12 bases separated the two germline ends. The CDR3 spans 15 residues. Germline V gene data show CDR1 as SEHNR and CDR2 as FQNEAQ (reference sequence). These data belong to a study of radiation and T cells in renal cell carcinoma. Study-level information: Nephrectomy followed 15 Gy stereotactic body radiation by 4 weeks.

Some clones are missing from TCRdb's copy, which holds only in-frame ones; the method was immunoSEQ multiplex PCR. The repertoire holds fewer than 150,000 clones, with approximately 90% as singletons. Indicated time point: blood 2 weeks post-SBRT. Indicated treatment: 15 Gy SBRT to primary tumor, nephrectomy 4 weeks later. Study results and caveats: From baseline, blood top tumor clonotypes peaked at 2 weeks post-radiation.

This clonotype was sampled from a woman between 70 and 85 years old with renal cell carcinoma. The rearrangement uses TRBV7-9 and TRBJ1-2; maybe TRBD1 (5 bases). This material consisted of blood, taken from a patient whose treatment included radiotherapy and nephrectomy. The CDR3: CASSLAETVFYGYTF. CDR3 sequence (DNA): TGTGCCAGCAGCTTAGCGGAGACAGTTTTCTATGGCTACACCTTC.